This T cell receptor (beta chain) comes out of a study of cytomegalovirus exposure and HLA in healthy donors. The PCR had 60 Vbeta and 13 Jbeta primers. The table came from immunoSEQ multiplex PCR; TCRdb's copy has only in-frame clones and leaves some out. The sample carries a few hundred thousand clones, about 80% recorded once. Study-wide results and caveats: A later analysis reported that several of the most significant clusters appeared to be linked to common viral pathogens, among them Epstein-Barr virus.

There are a few counts of this clone. Its target is unknown. Germline loops: CDR1 LNHDA, CDR2 SQIVND (reference sequence). With 4 bases clipped from V and 8 bases from J, the junction kept 5 bases outside the gene matches. The length of the CDR3 is 14 residues. This sequence originates from a woman aged 55-69 years in good health and CMV-seropositive. The rearrangement uses TRBV19 and TRBJ2-1; TRBD1 matches at 10 bases. The sample was PBMCs. The chain's CDR3 is CASSRLTGGDEQFF. For the CDR3, the DNA is TGTGCCAGTAGTAGATTGACAGGGGGCGATGAGCAGTTCTTC.